This T cell receptor (beta chain) was identified during a study of response to subunit inactivated influenza vaccine. Study-wide results and limits: Few new T cells, the authors suggested, are recruited by each seasonal influenza vaccination.

From the RT-PCR reads, TCRdb called clonotypes with MiXCR, one entry per CDR3 protein. The table lists 650,000 to 800,000 distinct CDR3 sequences, approximately 13% of them singletons, with 6% to 7% in the top ten. About this clonotype itself: Its specificity is unknown.

The CDR3 totals 14 residues. Between the trimmed V and J ends, which lost 7 bases and 1 base, there was a span of 14 bases. Looked up from germline, CDR1 is SGHAT and CDR2 is FQNNGV. This TCR came from a man aged 50-59 years who received an inactivated influenza vaccine. The rearrangement joins TRBV11-2 to TRBJ2-7; D perhaps matches TRBD2 (5 bases). This sample comprised PBMCs from blood, obtained less than 15 days before vaccination. This CDR3 reads CASTSSGLSYEQYF. CDR3 bases: TGTGCCAGCACCTCATCCGGACTTTCCTACGAGCAGTACTTC. The whole variable domain, remainder taken from reference TRBV11-2 and TRBJ2-7, is EAGVAQSPRYKIIEKRQSVAFWCNPISGHATLYWYQQILGQGPKLLIQFQNNGVVDDSQLPKDRFSAERLKGVDSTLKIQPAKLEDSAVYLCASTSSGLSYEQYFGPGTRLTVT.